The clone carrying this T cell receptor beta chain was counted many times. From germline, CDR1 is MNHEY and CDR2 SVGAGI. The CDR3 is 16 residues long. Trimming pared 4 bases from V and 6 bases from J, leaving 21 bases between. The data were taken from a study of control samples from healthy donors and cancer patients. Clones were sequenced by immunoSEQ multiplex PCR, and TCRdb holds only the in-frame ones, with some missing. The sample lists some 44,000 clones; 70% were seen once. The sequence was obtained from a male donor with melanoma. The rearrangement links TRBV6-5 to TRBJ1-1; D is possibly TRBD1 (5 bases). The sample comprised formalin-fixed, paraffin-embedded tissue. CDR3 coding DNA: TGTGCCAGCAGTTTGGGTCCAGGGAGGGTTATCCCTGAAGCTTTCTTT. Translation gives CASSLGPGRVIPEAFF.